These T cell receptor beta chains were read from a single sample in a study of CD8 T cells in Susac syndrome. MiXCR was run by TCRdb on the immunoSEQ multiplex PCR reads, yielding one entry per CDR3 protein. The table lists 210,000 or so distinct CDR3 sequences, 94% of them singletons. Sequences were obtained from CD4+ T cells from PBMCs. These receptors were taken from a human donor with Susac syndrome. CDR3s include the opening cysteine and the closing phenylalanine or tryptophan. Each record gives: V gene, J gene, D gene, clone size, CDR3 protein, CDR3 DNA. The D gene is left open where the match is weak. Clone size is given for some rows only: seen once, a few or many times, or a class if the clone is expanded.

V: TRBV27; J: TRBJ1-6; D: -; size: -; CDR3: CASRQVSYNSPLHF; DNA: TGTGCCAGCAGACAGGTGTCCTATAATTCACCCCTCCACTTT
V: TRBV19; J: TRBJ1-2; D: -; size: -; CDR3: CASSGIPTNYGYTF; DNA: TGTGCCAGTAGTGGCATCCCGACTAACTATGGCTACACCTTC
V: TRBV12-3/TRBV12-4; J: TRBJ1-1; D: TRBD1; size: few; CDR3: CASSQGTGTEAFF; DNA: TGTGCCAGCAGTCAGGGGACAGGCACTGAAGCTTTCTTT
V: TRBV5-4; J: TRBJ2-4; D: TRBD2; size: -; CDR3: CASSQSVPGRGAKNIQYF; DNA: TGTGCCAGCAGCCAAAGCGTGCCCGGGCGGGGGGCCAAAAACATTCAGTACTTC
V: TRBV12-3/TRBV12-4; J: TRBJ1-1; D: -; size: -; CDR3: CASSPGRVTEAFF; DNA: TGTGCCAGCAGTCCAGGACGGGTCACTGAAGCTTTCTTT
V: TRBV27; J: TRBJ1-6; D: TRBD1; size: -; CDR3: CASSPGTGGEAQHF; DNA: TGTGCCAGCAGTCCTGGGACAGGGGGCGAAGCCCAACACTTT
V: TRBV20-1; J: TRBJ2-1; D: -; size: -; CDR3: CSARDPTGYGVEQFF; DNA: TGCAGTGCTAGAGATCCCACAGGGTATGGTGTTGAGCAGTTCTTC
V: TRBV7-2; J: TRBJ1-1; D: -; size: -; CDR3: CASSLRGSDTEAFF; DNA: TGTGCCAGCAGCTTACGGGGCTCGGACACTGAAGCTTTCTTT
V: TRBV29-1; J: TRBJ1-4; D: -; size: -; CDR3: CSVVGQREKGLFF; DNA: TGCAGCGTTGTCGGCCAGAGGGAGAAAGGTTTGTTTTTT
V: TRBV7-2; J: TRBJ2-2; D: -; size: -; CDR3: CASSRPQGRNTGELFF; DNA: TGTGCCAGCAGCCGTCCGCAGGGGAGGAACACCGGGGAGCTGTTTTTT
V: TRBV9; J: TRBJ1-5; D: -; size: once; CDR3: CASSVETNQPQHF; DNA: TGTGCCAGCAGCGTAGAAACGAATCAGCCCCAGCATTTT
V: TRBV30; J: TRBJ1-5; D: -; size: -; CDR3: CAWSVYRGVGNQPQHF; DNA: TGTGCCTGGAGTGTGTACCGGGGGGTGGGCAATCAGCCCCAGCATTTT
V: TRBV27; J: TRBJ1-2; D: -; size: -; CDR3: CASSLSLQGGYTF; DNA: TGTGCCAGCAGCCTATCACTGCAGGGGGGCTACACCTTC
V: TRBV7-2; J: TRBJ1-1; D: -; size: -; CDR3: CASSTYNTEAFF; DNA: TGTGCCAGCAGCACCTATAACACTGAAGCTTTCTTT
V: TRBV18; J: TRBJ1-5; D: -; size: -; CDR3: CASSPGPGEGNQPQHF; DNA: TGTGCCAGCTCACCCGGACCGGGAGAGGGCAATCAGCCCCAGCATTTT
V: TRBV15; J: TRBJ1-2; D: -; size: -; CDR3: CATSSPALPYGYTF; DNA: TGTGCCACCAGCAGCCCAGCACTGCCTTATGGCTACACCTTC
V: TRBV18; J: TRBJ1-6; D: -; size: -; CDR3: CASSHEKNNSPLHF; DNA: TGTGCCAGCTCCCATGAGAAAAATAATTCACCCCTCCACTTT
V: TRBV7-2; J: TRBJ2-5; D: -; size: -; CDR3: CASSLASGDQETQYF; DNA: TGTGCCAGCAGCTTAGCGTCAGGGGACCAAGAGACCCAGTACTTC
V: TRBV10-3; J: TRBJ1-4; D: -; size: -; CDR3: CAISEGQKTTNEKLFF; DNA: TGTGCCATCAGTGAGGGGCAGAAGACAACTAATGAAAAACTGTTTTTT
V: TRBV29-1; J: TRBJ2-1; D: -; size: -; CDR3: CSAGPGGSSYNEQFF; DNA: TGCAGCGCGGGTCCAGGAGGTAGTTCCTACAATGAGCAGTTTTTC
V: TRBV2; J: TRBJ2-2; D: TRBD1; size: -; CDR3: CASSGTGWAGELFF; DNA: TGTGCCAGCAGTGGGACAGGGTGGGCCGGGGAGCTGTTTTTT
V: TRBV27; J: TRBJ2-2; D: TRBD1; size: -; CDR3: CVSGFGLKGGGGELFF; DNA: TGTGTCAGCGGATTCGGACTTAAAGGGGGCGGCGGGGAGCTGTTTTTT
V: TRBV2; J: TRBJ1-2; D: -; size: -; CDR3: CASRVDPGGGYTF; DNA: TGTGCCAGCAGGGTTGACCCTGGGGGGGGCTACACCTTC
V: TRBV3-1; J: TRBJ2-5; D: -; size: -; CDR3: CASSPDDSAFYF; DNA: TGTGCCAGCAGTCCCGACGACAGCGCGTTTTACTTC
V: TRBV20-1; J: TRBJ2-3; D: -; size: -; CDR3: CSASYGSSTDTQYF; DNA: TGCAGTGCTAGTTACGGTTCTAGCACAGATACGCAGTATTTT
V: TRBV28; J: TRBJ2-3; D: TRBD2; size: -; CDR3: CASSSRLAGSTDTQYF; DNA: TGTGCCAGCAGTTCCCGACTAGCGGGGAGCACAGATACGCAGTATTTT
V: TRBV5-4; J: TRBJ1-3; D: TRBD1; size: -; CDR3: CASSYGQGRNTIYF; DNA: TGTGCCAGCAGCTACGGACAGGGGCGGAACACCATATATTTT
V: TRBV10-3; J: TRBJ1-1; D: -; size: once; CDR3: CAIRSFVIGGQRNTEAFF; DNA: TGTGCCATTCGCTCATTTGTAATCGGGGGACAAAGGAACACTGAAGCTTTCTTT
V: TRBV20-1; J: TRBJ1-2; D: -; size: -; CDR3: CSARGASGYNYGYTF; DNA: TGCAGTGCTAGGGGCGCTTCGGGCTATAACTATGGCTACACCTTC
V: TRBV11-1; J: TRBJ1-6; D: -; size: -; CDR3: CASSSLNSPLHF; DNA: TGTGCCAGCAGCTCCCTTAATTCACCCCTCCACTTT
V: TRBV18; J: TRBJ2-7; D: -; size: -; CDR3: CASSLGPTRSYEQYF; DNA: TGTGCCAGCTCCCTAGGACCGACGAGGAGCTACGAGCAGTACTTC
V: TRBV7-2; J: TRBJ1-2; D: TRBD1; size: -; CDR3: CASSWRTGGGDGYTF; DNA: TGTGCCAGCAGCTGGAGGACAGGGGGGGGAGATGGCTACACCTTC
V: TRBV5-6; J: TRBJ2-3; D: TRBD2; size: -; CDR3: CASSAGTRLDTQYF; DNA: TGTGCCAGCAGCGCCGGGACTAGGTTAGATACGCAGTATTTT
V: TRBV20-1; J: TRBJ2-7; D: TRBD2; size: -; CDR3: CSARQVVGGGENEQYF; DNA: TGCAGTGCTAGGCAGGTTGTGGGCGGGGGGGAGAACGAGCAGTACTTC
V: TRBV5-4; J: TRBJ2-1; D: TRBD2; size: -; CDR3: CASQRSGGTYNEQFF; DNA: TGTGCCAGCCAACGTAGCGGGGGGACCTACAATGAGCAGTTCTTC